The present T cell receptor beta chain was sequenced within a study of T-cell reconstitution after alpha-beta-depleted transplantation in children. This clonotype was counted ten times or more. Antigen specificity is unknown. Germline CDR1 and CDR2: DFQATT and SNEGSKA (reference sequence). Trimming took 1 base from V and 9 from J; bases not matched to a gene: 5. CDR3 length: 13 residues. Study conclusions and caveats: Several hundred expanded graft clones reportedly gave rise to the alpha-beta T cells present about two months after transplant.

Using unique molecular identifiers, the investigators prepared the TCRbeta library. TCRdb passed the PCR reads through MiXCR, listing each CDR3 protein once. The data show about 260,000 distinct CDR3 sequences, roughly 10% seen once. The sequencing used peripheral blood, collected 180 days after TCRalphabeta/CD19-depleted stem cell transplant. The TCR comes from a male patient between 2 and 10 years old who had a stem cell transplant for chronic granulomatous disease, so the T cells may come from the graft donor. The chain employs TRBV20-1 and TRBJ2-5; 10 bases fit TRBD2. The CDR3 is CSARVSSGRAQYF. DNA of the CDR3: TGCAGTGCTAGAGTCTCCAGCGGGAGGGCCCAGTACTTC.